This T cell receptor beta chain was profiled in a study of shared clonotypes between healthy human individuals. Several immunoSEQ plates held equal portions of the genomic DNA taken from each subset. PCR replicates performed on unsorted PBMC used around 0.3 ug DNA, about 30,000 T cell genomes. Ten immunoSEQ deep assay plates were used by the authors to sequence unsorted PBMC DNA. Sequencing used immunoSEQ multiplex PCR; TCRdb keeps in-frame clones, though not all of them. The table has hundreds of thousands of clones, 60% to 80% seen once. This clone appeared many times. The ends were cut back, 3 bases at V and 5 bases at J, with 17 bases in the middle. This CDR3 region has 16 residues. Germline values: CDR1 KGHSH, CDR2 LQKENI.

The chain joins TRBV18 to TRBJ1-5, with a possible D match to TRBD1 (5 bases). The sequence was obtained from a middle-aged woman in good health. Some clones in this sample may be carry-over from other donors' samples. The specimen was PBMCs. The CDR3 DNA sequence: TGTGCCAGCTCACCCCCGGGAAGGTCAGGGCATCAGCCCCAGCATTTT. Its protein product is CASSPPGRSGHQPQHF.